This T cell receptor (beta chain) was obtained from a study of type 1 regulatory T cells. As for the study in general: An in vitro protocol generated T-allo10, a Tr1-enriched, alloantigen-specific CD4 T cell product.

Between the trimmed V and J ends, which lost 2 bases and 0 bases, there was a span of 11 bases. There are 15 residues in the CDR3. Germline values: CDR1 SGDLS, CDR2 YYNGEE. This clonotype was observed a few times. TCRdb re-analysed the reads in MiXCR, keeping a single row per CDR3 protein. The sample consists of some 90,000 distinct CDR3 sequences, roughly 31% of them appearing once. The sequence derives from a human donor in good health. Sequencing was performed on CD4+ T cells, either the whole sample or a sorted fraction (not recorded which). The chain links TRBV9 to TRBJ2-5; possibly TRBD2 for D (5 bases). CDR3 sequence (DNA): TGTGCCAGCAGCGTTCTCTCGGGGTACCAAGAGACCCAGTACTTC. Its protein is CASSVLSGYQETQYF.